Listed here are 10 T cell receptor beta chains from one sample, sequenced in a study of identical twins. TCRdb analysed the 5' RACE reads with MiXCR anew, one entry per CDR3 protein. Among under 400,000 distinct CDR3 sequences listed, 9% to 10% were seen once. The sequencing sample was made of naive T cells sorted from blood. The receptors come from a woman in her forties or fifties in good health.

The chain is built from TRBV4-1 and TRBJ1-3; possible D gene TRBD1, 5 bases. Germline V gives CDR1 MGHRA, CDR2 YSYEKL. V shed 4 bases and J shed 4 bases, with 14 bases lying between them. This CDR3 comprises 15 residues. The CDR3 region has the DNA TGCGCCAGCAGCCTTGGGGGAGGCTGGGGAAACACCATATATTTT. Amino acids: CASSLGGGWGNTIYF.

Regarding this clonotype: Since the CDR3 does not end with the conserved phenylalanine or tryptophan, this likely comes from a read error. The chain couples TRBV4-1 to TRBJ2-3; D is possibly TRBD2 (7 bases). CDR1 MGHRA and CDR2 YSYEKL come from the germline V gene. This CDR3 has 16 amino acids. The V and J ends lost 4 bases and 6 bases respectively, with 20 bases between them. CDR3 coding DNA: TGCGCCAGCAGCCCCGTGGGGGGCGGGAGTTTGGATACGCAGTATTAT. Translating gives CASSPVGGGSLDTQYY.

This sequence joins TRBV9 and TRBJ2-1; TRBD2 might be the D (6 bases). Germline loops: CDR1 SGDLS, CDR2 YYNGEE. Between the trimmed V and J ends, which lost 4 bases and 6 bases, there was a span of 17 bases. The CDR3 consists of 15 residues. CDR3 protein: CASSPRAGQGNEQFF. CDR3 bases: TGTGCCAGCAGCCCCCGTGCGGGGCAGGGCAATGAGCAGTTCTTC.

This clonotype was counted between two and nine times. The CDR3 sequence is CASSVADGYEQYV. CDR3 DNA: TGTGCCAGCAGCGTAGCGGACGGCTACGAGCAGTACGTC. The chain carries TRBV9 and TRBJ2-7; D unclear. This CDR3 comprises 13 residues. CDR1 and CDR2 from the germline V gene are SGDLS and YYNGEE. The V end lost 0 bases, the J end lost 3 bases, and 7 bases lay between the germline ends.

V and J are TRBV28 and TRBJ2-7, with a possible D match to TRBD2 (6 bases). V lost 5 bases and J lost 3, with 8 bases in between. This CDR3 is built from 12 residues. CDR1 and CDR2 from the germline V gene are MDHEN and SYDVKM. The CDR3 DNA follows: TGTGCCAGCAGTACCGGGGGCTACGAGCAGTACGTC. This gives the protein CASSTGGYEQYV.

Only a few counts were recorded for this clonotype. The chain uses TRBV11-3 and TRBJ2-1; 9 bases agree with TRBD1. The junction had 11 bases not matched to a gene; V was cut back by 5 bases and J by 6 bases. CDR3 length: 16 residues. Germline values: CDR1 SGHNT, CDR2 YENEEA. The CDR3 spells CASSIPTGGLGNEQFF. As DNA, the CDR3 is TGTGCCAGCAGCATACCCACAGGGGGCCTAGGCAATGAGCAGTTCTTC.

Ten or more counts support this clonotype. The chain has TRBV29-1 and TRBJ1-1; D gene uncertain. Trimming shortened V by 6 bases and J by 4 bases, and 12 bases separated the two germline ends. The V gene's germline CDR1 is SQVTM and CDR2 ANQGSEA. There are 12 residues in the CDR3. The CDR3 loop reads CSVARARTEAFF. CDR3 nucleotide sequence: TGCAGCGTGGCACGCGCGCGCACTGAAGCTTTCTTT.

This clonotype was found a few times. The V and J genes are TRBV29-1 and TRBJ2-3; 7 bases fit TRBD2. The CDR3 loop spans 15 amino acids. Germline loops: CDR1 SQVTM, CDR2 ANQGSEA. V dropped 6 bases and J dropped 4; count of bases not matched to a gene: 13. In nucleotides, the CDR3 is TGCAGCGTCGCTGTCTGGAGCGGGGCTTCAGATACGCAGTATTTT. Translation gives CSVAVWSGASDTQYF.

This clonotype occurred a few times. V usage is TRBV24-1 and J usage is TRBJ2-3, with D maybe TRBD1 (6 bases). This CDR3 has 14 amino acids. With 6 bases removed from V and 6 bases from J, the gap between germline ends came to 15 bases. Germline CDR1 and CDR2: KGHDR and SFDVKD. The CDR3 here is CATSSYSQGDTQYF. In DNA form, the CDR3 reads TGTGCCACCAGTTCCTACAGCCAGGGGGATACGCAGTATTTT.

The chain combines TRBV5-1 with TRBJ1-1, with TRBD1 as a possible D gene (5 bases). Trimming took 0 bases from V and 4 from J, leaving 10 bases between them. This CDR3 has 14 residues. Per germline, CDR1 SGHRS and CDR2 YFSETQ. The CDR3 sequence is CASSLGGAFTEAFF. Here the CDR3 DNA reads TGCGCCAGCAGCTTGGGCGGGGCATTCACTGAAGCTTTCTTT.